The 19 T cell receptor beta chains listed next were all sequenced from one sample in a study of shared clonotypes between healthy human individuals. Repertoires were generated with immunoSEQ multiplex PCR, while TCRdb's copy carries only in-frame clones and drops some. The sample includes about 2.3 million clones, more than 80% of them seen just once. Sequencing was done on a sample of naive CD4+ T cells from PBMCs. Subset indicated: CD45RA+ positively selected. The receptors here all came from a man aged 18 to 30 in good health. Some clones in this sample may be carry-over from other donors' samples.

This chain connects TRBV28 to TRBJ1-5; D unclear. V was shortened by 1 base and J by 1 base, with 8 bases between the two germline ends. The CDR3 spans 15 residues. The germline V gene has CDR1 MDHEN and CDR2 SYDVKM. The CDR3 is CASSLLGKSNQPQHF. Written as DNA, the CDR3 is TGTGCCAGCAGTTTATTGGGCAAAAGCAATCAGCCCCAGCATTTT.

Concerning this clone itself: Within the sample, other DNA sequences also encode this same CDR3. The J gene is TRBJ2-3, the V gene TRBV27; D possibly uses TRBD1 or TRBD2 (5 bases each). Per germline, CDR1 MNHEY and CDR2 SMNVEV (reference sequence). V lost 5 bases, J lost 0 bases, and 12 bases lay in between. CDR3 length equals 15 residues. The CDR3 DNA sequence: TGTGCCAGCAGTCCGGGGCAACCTAGCACAGATACGCAGTATTTT. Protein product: CASSPGQPSTDTQYF.

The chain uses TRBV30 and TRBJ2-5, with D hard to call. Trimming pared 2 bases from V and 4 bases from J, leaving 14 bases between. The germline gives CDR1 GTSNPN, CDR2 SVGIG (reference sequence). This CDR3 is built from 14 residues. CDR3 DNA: TGTGCCTGGAGTTGGTATGGGATCGGAGAGACCCAGTACTTC. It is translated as CAWSWYGIGETQYF.

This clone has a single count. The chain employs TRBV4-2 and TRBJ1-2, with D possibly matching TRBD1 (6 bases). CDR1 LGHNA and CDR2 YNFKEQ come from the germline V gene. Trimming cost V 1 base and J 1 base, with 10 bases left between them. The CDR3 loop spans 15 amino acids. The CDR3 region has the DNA TGTGCCAGCAGCCAAGCCCCACAGGGTAACTATGGCTACACCTTC. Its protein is CASSQAPQGNYGYTF.

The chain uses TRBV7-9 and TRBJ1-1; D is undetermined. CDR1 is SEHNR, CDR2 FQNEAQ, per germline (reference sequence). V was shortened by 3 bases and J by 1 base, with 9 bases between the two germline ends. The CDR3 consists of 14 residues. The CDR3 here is CASSFYRENTEAFF. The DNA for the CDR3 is TGTGCCAGCAGCTTCTATAGGGAGAACACTGAAGCTTTCTTT.

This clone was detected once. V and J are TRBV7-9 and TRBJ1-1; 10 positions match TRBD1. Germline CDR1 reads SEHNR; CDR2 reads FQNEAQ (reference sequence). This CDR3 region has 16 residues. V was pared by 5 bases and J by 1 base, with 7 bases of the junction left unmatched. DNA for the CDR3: TGTGCCAGCAGCCGACTCCGGGACAGGGGGAACACTGAAGCTTTCTTT. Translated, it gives CASSRLRDRGNTEAFF.

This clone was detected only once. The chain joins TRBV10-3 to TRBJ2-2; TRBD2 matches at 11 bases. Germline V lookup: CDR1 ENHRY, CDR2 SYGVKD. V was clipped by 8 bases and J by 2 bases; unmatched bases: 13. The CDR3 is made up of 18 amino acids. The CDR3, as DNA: TGTGCCATCCCCTTCCTTTCGACTAGCGGGACTAACACCGGGGAGCTGTTTTTT. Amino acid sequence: CAIPFLSTSGTNTGELFF.

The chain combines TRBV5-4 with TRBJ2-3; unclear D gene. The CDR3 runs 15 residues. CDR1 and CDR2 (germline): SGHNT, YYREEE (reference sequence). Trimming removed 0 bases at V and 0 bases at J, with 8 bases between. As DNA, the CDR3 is TGTGCCAGCAGCTTGGGGGCCCCTAGCACAGATACGCAGTATTTT. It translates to CASSLGAPSTDTQYF.

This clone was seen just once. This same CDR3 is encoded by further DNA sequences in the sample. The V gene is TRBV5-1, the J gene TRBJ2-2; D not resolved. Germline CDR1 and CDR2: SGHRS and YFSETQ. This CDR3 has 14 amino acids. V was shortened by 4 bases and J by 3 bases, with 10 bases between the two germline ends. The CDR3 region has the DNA TGCGCCAGCAGCCTTGTGGCGGACACCGGGGAGCTGTTTTTT. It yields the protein CASSLVADTGELFF.

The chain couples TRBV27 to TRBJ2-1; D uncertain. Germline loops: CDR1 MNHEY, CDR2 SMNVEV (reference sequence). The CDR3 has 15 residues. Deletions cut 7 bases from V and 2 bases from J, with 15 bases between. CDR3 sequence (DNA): TGTGCCAGCAAGTTGAGCGTCTTGCCCTACAATGAGCAGTTCTTC. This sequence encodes CASKLSVLPYNEQFF.

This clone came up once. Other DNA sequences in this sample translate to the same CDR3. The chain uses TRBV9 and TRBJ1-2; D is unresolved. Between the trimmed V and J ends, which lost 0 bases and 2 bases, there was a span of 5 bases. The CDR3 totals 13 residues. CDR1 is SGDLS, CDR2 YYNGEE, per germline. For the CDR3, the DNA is TGTGCCAGCAGCGTAGATGAAAACTATGGCTACACCTTC. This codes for CASSVDENYGYTF.

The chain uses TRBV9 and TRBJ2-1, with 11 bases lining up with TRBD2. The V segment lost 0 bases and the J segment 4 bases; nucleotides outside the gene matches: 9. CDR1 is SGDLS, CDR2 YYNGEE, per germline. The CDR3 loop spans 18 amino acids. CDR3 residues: CASSVGPSGRSGYNEQFF. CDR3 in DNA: TGTGCCAGCAGCGTAGGTCCTAGCGGGAGGTCCGGGTACAATGAGCAGTTCTTC.

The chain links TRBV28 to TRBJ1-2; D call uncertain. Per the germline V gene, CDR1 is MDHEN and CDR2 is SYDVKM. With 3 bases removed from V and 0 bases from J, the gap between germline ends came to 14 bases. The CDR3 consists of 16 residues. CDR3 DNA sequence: TGTGCCAGCAGTTTGAGTAGTTGGGGAGCTAACTATGGCTACACCTTC. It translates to CASSLSSWGANYGYTF.

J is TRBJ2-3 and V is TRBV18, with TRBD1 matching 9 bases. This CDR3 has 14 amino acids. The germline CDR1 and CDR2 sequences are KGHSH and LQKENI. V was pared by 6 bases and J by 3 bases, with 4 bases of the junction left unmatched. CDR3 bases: TGTGCCAGCTCCAACGGACAGGGGACAGATACGCAGTATTTT. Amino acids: CASSNGQGTDTQYF.

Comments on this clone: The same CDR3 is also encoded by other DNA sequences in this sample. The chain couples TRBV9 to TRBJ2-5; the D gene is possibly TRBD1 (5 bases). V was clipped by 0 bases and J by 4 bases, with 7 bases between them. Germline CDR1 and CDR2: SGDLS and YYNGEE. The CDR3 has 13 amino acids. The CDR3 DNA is TGTGCCAGCAGCGTAGAGGGGCTAGAGACCCAGTACTTC. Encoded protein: CASSVEGLETQYF.

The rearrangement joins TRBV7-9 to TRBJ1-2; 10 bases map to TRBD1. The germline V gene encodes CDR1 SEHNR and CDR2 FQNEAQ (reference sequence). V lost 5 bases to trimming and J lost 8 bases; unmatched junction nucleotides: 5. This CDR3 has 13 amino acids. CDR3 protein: CASSLGTGVGYTF. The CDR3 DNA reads TGTGCCAGCAGCCTCGGGACAGGGGTCGGCTACACCTTC. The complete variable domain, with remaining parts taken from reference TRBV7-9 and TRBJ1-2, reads DTGVSQNPRHKITKRGQNVTFRCDPISEHNRLYWYRQTLGQGPEFLTYFQNEAQLEKSRLLSDRFSAERPKGSFSTLEIQRTEQGDSAMYLCASSLGTGVGYTFGSGTRLTVV.

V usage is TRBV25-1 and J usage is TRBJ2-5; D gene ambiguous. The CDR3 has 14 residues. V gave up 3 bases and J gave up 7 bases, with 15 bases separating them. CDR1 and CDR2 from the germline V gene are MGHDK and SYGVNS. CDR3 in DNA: TGTGCCAGCAGTGACCCTAGTCGAGGTAGGACCCAGTACTTC. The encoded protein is CASSDPSRGRTQYF.

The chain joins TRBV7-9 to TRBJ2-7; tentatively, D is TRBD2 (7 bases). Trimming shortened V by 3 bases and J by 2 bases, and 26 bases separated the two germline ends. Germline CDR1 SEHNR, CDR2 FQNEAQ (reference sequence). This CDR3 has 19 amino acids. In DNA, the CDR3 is TGTGCCAGCAGCTTGGTACAGGGCGCGGCGGGAGCTGGGGCCTACGAGCAGTACTTC. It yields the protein CASSLVQGAAGAGAYEQYF.

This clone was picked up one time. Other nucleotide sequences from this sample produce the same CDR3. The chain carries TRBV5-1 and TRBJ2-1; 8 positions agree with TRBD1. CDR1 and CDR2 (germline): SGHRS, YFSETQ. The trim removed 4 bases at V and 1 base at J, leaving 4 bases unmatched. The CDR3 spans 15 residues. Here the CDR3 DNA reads TGCGCCAGCAGCCTGGACAGGGTTTCCTACAATGAGCAGTTCTTC. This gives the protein CASSLDRVSYNEQFF.